Below are 22 T cell receptor beta chains sequenced from a single sample in a study of T cell responses to AZD1222 COVID-19 vaccine. Repertoires were generated with immunoSEQ multiplex PCR, while TCRdb's copy carries only in-frame clones and drops some. The table has fewer than 180,000 clones, around 90% seen once. The sample was peripheral blood, taken 28 days after the second AZD1222 dose. The receptors originated from an adult who received the AZD1222 COVID-19 vaccine.

The gene calls are TRBV10-1 and TRBJ2-5, with D perhaps matching TRBD1 (5 bases). Germline CDR1 is WNHNN and CDR2 is SYGVQD (reference sequence). The CDR3 spans 16 residues. V lost 7 bases and J 5 bases, leaving 23 bases between the germline ends. This chain's CDR3 is CASKDKARVNRETQYF. As DNA, the CDR3 is TGCGCCAGCAAAGACAAAGCCAGGGTGAATCGTGAGACCCAGTACTTC.

The chain employs TRBV7-2 and TRBJ1-1; D unclear. V lost 5 bases, J lost 6 bases, and 16 bases lay in between. This CDR3 region has 14 residues. Germline lookup yields CDR1 SGHTA and CDR2 FQGNSA. The CDR3 DNA follows: TGTGCCAGCAGCCGGAGCCCCTATGGGGCTGAAGCTTTCTTT. Translated, it gives CASSRSPYGAEAFF. The complete variable domain, with remaining parts taken from reference TRBV7-2 and TRBJ1-1, reads GAGVSQSPSNKVTEKGKDVELRCDPISGHTALYWYRQSLGQGLEFLIYFQGNSAPDKSGLPSDRFSAERTGGSVSTLTIQRTQQEDSAVYLCASSRSPYGAEAFFGQGTRLTVV.

The gene calls are TRBV27 and TRBJ2-1; D gene unclear. Germline V gene sequence: CDR1 MNHEY, CDR2 SMNVEV (reference sequence). This CDR3 region has 15 residues. Trimming stripped 6 bases from V and 8 bases from J, with 20 bases between. The CDR3 DNA sequence: TGTGCCAGCAGGACAATACACATGTATAGGGATGAGCAGTTCTTC. Its protein product is CASRTIHMYRDEQFF.

This clone was picked up one time. V gene TRBV5-6 combines with J gene TRBJ1-1, with TRBD1 matching over 7 bases. The germline V gene has CDR1 SGHDT and CDR2 YYEEEE. V trimming: 4 bases; J trimming: 4 bases; junction bases outside the gene matches: 7. The CDR3 extends over 14 amino acids. The CDR3 reads CASSKTGSATEAFF. The CDR3 DNA reads TGTGCCAGCAGCAAGACAGGGTCGGCCACTGAAGCTTTCTTT.

V is TRBV15 and J is TRBJ1-5; 7 bases are shared with TRBD1. Germline CDR1 LNHNV, CDR2 YYDKDF (reference sequence). The CDR3 loop spans 15 amino acids. V shed 5 bases, J shed 7 bases, and the junction held 11 bases outside the gene matches. CDR3 in DNA: TGTGCCACCAGCTGGAGAGGGGGCGGATGGCAGCCCCAGCATTTT. The encoded protein is CATSWRGGGWQPQHF.

This clone was recorded once. The chain uses TRBV7-9 and TRBJ2-3; D may be TRBD2 (6 bases). The germline gives CDR1 SEHNR, CDR2 FQNEAQ (reference sequence). The CDR3 spans 14 residues. The V end lost 5 bases, the J end lost 6 bases, and 15 bases lay between the germline ends. In DNA, the CDR3 is TGTGCCAGCAGCCCCCGTTGGGACTCCGATACGCAGTATTTT. Protein product: CASSPRWDSDTQYF. The variable domain in full, with the rest retrieved from reference TRBV7-9 and TRBJ2-3, is DTGVSQNPRHKITKRGQNVTFRCDPISEHNRLYWYRQTLGQGPEFLTYFQNEAQLEKSRLLSDRFSAERPKGSFSTLEIQRTEQGDSAMYLCASSPRWDSDTQYFGPGTRLTVL.

The V and J genes are TRBV7-2 and TRBJ1-2; tentatively, D is TRBD1 (6 bases). Trimming removed 3 bases at V and 2 bases at J, with 13 bases between. The CDR3 loop spans 15 amino acids. In germline, CDR1 is SGHTA, CDR2 FQGNSA. The CDR3 loop reads CASSLTGLENYGYTF. As DNA, the CDR3 is TGTGCCAGCAGCTTGACAGGATTAGAGAACTATGGCTACACCTTC.

V usage is TRBV18 and J usage is TRBJ1-1; D not resolved. CDR3 size: 13 residues. V shed 4 bases and J shed 3 bases, with 9 bases lying between them. Germline CDR1 reads KGHSH; CDR2 reads LQKENI. The CDR3 DNA sequence: TGTGCCAGCTCACTCGACGGGTACACTGAAGCTTTCTTT. This gives the protein CASSLDGYTEAFF.

V gene TRBV29-1 combines with J gene TRBJ1-1, with TRBD1 matching 12 bases. This CDR3 region has 13 residues. The germline CDR1 and CDR2 sequences are SQVTM and ANQGSEA. V gave up 6 bases and J gave up 5 bases; unmatched junction bases: 4. CDR3 amino acids: CSVSGQGATEAFF. For the CDR3, the DNA is TGCAGCGTGTCGGGACAGGGGGCTACTGAAGCTTTCTTT.

This clone was seen a handful of times. The chain joins TRBV6-5 to TRBJ1-2; 10 bases align to TRBD1. Germline V CDR1 and CDR2: MNHEY, SVGAGI. This CDR3 has 16 residues. J gave up 2 bases and V 1 base, and 4 bases lay outside the gene matches. CDR3 DNA: TGTGCCAGCAGTTACTTGACAGGGGGCAGGAACTATGGCTACACCTTC. Its translation is CASSYLTGGRNYGYTF.

The chain employs TRBV27 and TRBJ2-2, with no clear D. The CDR3 runs 17 residues. Germline V gene data show CDR1 as MNHEY and CDR2 as SMNVEV (reference sequence). The V end lost 0 bases, the J end lost 3 bases, and 14 bases lay between the germline ends. The CDR3 is CASSLSIGILDTGELFF. DNA for the CDR3: TGTGCCAGCAGTTTATCGATAGGGATTCTGGACACCGGGGAGCTGTTTTTT.

This sequence joins TRBV11-1 and TRBJ1-2; 8 bases match TRBD1. Trimming at V came to 3 bases and at J to 4 bases, leaving 10 bases not matched to a gene. The CDR3 is made up of 16 amino acids. Germline values: CDR1 SGHAT, CDR2 FQDESV (reference sequence). The CDR3 protein is CASSFTRQGQAYGYTF. CDR3 bases: TGTGCCAGCAGCTTCACCCGACAGGGGCAGGCCTATGGCTACACCTTC.

The chain carries TRBV27 and TRBJ1-2; 8 bases map to TRBD1. Germline V CDR1 and CDR2: MNHEY, SMNVEV (reference sequence). V shed 8 bases, J shed 2 bases, and the junction held 7 bases outside the gene matches. The CDR3 contains 14 residues. CDR3 protein: CASGYRGENYGYTF. The CDR3 nucleotides read TGTGCCAGCGGATACAGGGGGGAAAACTATGGCTACACCTTC.

The chain is built from TRBV12-3 or TRBV12-4 and TRBJ2-1; a possible D gene is TRBD1 (5 bases). Trimming left V 7 bases short and J 10 bases short, with 14 bases between. This CDR3 spans 12 amino acids. CDR3 sequence (DNA): TGTGCCAGCAACATCTTAAGGGGCGAGCAGTTCTTC. Protein sequence: CASNILRGEQFF.

The gene calls are TRBV19 and TRBJ1-4, with D maybe TRBD1 (5 bases). The germline V and J ends were trimmed by 2 bases and 7 bases, with 11 bases remaining between them. The CDR3 covers 14 residues. Germline V CDR1 and CDR2: LNHDA, SQIVND (reference sequence). The CDR3 region is CASSISGGTEKLFF. The CDR3 nucleotides read TGTGCCAGTAGTATAAGTGGAGGGACTGAAAAACTGTTTTTT.

This clone was recorded once. The chain links TRBV21-1 to TRBJ2-3; the table's D gene call, TRBD2, was not cross checked with the DNA. TRBV21-1 is labeled a pseudogene. CDR3 length: 15 residues. The CDR3 nucleotides are TGTGCCAGCAGCACCCTAGCGGGAGAAGGAGATACGCAGTATTTT. It codes for CASSTLAGEGDTQYF.

The chain couples TRBV5-1 to TRBJ1-3, with D maybe TRBD1 (5 bases). This CDR3 spans 14 amino acids. V lost 3 bases and J 4 bases, leaving 11 bases between the germline ends. Germline V gene data show CDR1 as SGHRS and CDR2 as YFSETQ. The CDR3, as DNA: TGCGCCAGCAGCTCGCCCGAGGGGGGAAACACCATATATTTT. Protein sequence: CASSSPEGGNTIYF.

The chain combines TRBV19 with TRBJ2-7; 8 nucleotides line up with TRBD1. This CDR3 contains 15 residues. Germline CDR1 and CDR2: LNHDA and SQIVND (reference sequence). The V and J ends lost 5 bases and 0 bases, in that order; junction bases with no gene match: 6. CDR3 in amino acids: CASSVGTGSSYEQYF. For the CDR3, the DNA is TGTGCCAGTAGTGTCGGGACAGGCAGCTCCTACGAGCAGTACTTC.

V usage is TRBV10-3 and J usage is TRBJ2-7; D possibly corresponds to TRBD2 (5 bases). V was trimmed by 4 bases and J by 3 bases, leaving 25 bases between them. Germline CDR1 ENHRY, CDR2 SYGVKD. The CDR3 runs 18 residues. Here the CDR3 DNA reads TGTGCCATCAGTGCTGCGGGCCGCCAACCCCGGCCTCTCTACGAGCAGTACTTC. Protein sequence: CAISAAGRQPRPLYEQYF.

This chain uses TRBV5-1 with TRBJ1-3; D is undetermined. Germline-derived CDR1 and CDR2 are SGHRS and YFSETQ. V shed 0 bases and J shed 0 bases, with 7 bases lying between them. The CDR3 has 15 amino acids. CDR3 in DNA: TGCGCCAGCAGCTTGGACAGCTACTCTGGAAACACCATATATTTT. Translation gives CASSLDSYSGNTIYF.

This rearrangement joins TRBV28 to TRBJ2-7, with D possibly matching TRBD2 (5 bases). CDR3 length equals 15 residues. Deletions cut 5 bases from V and 6 bases from J, with 20 bases between. The germline V gene encodes CDR1 MDHEN and CDR2 SYDVKM. The CDR3 loop reads CASSPSRGGVFEQYF. In DNA form, the CDR3 reads TGTGCCAGCAGTCCCTCCCGGGGTGGGGTCTTCGAGCAGTACTTC.

The CDR3 bases are TGTGCCAGCATCACCGGGACAGGGCACACCGGGGAGCTGTTTTTT. This translates into CASITGTGHTGELFF. The chain is built from TRBV28 and TRBJ2-2, with TRBD1 matching 9 bases. The germline CDR1 and CDR2 sequences are MDHEN and SYDVKM. This CDR3 spans 15 amino acids. V dropped 7 bases and J dropped 3; count of bases not matched to a gene: 6.